The 25 T cell receptor beta chains below come from one sample, sequenced in a study of early T cells in non-severe SARS-CoV-2 infection. TCRdb fed the 5' RACE reads into MiXCR, producing one record per CDR3 protein. The sample lists under 70,000 distinct CDR3 sequences, about 4.9% occurring once. The sequenced material came from whole blood. Receptors were obtained from an adult who was a healthcare worker with PCR-confirmed SARS-CoV-2 infection or an uninfected control (not recorded which).

Ten or more counts support this clonotype. The V and J genes are TRBV20-1 and TRBJ1-1; D is perhaps TRBD1 (5 bases). The CDR3 covers 14 residues. Trimming took off 0 bases at V and 3 bases at J, with 11 bases between the two ends. CDR1 is DFQATT, CDR2 SNEGSKA, per germline (reference sequence). The CDR3 bases are TGCAGTGCTAGAGATTATCGGGGACACACTGAAGCTTTCTTT. The encoded protein is CSARDYRGHTEAFF.

This clonotype was counted a few times. The chain joins TRBV7-2 to TRBJ1-1, with D unclear. The CDR3 totals 15 residues. Between the trimmed V and J ends, which lost 0 bases and 1 base, there was a span of 9 bases. Germline V gene lookup returns CDR1 SGHTA and CDR2 FQGNSA. The CDR3 loop reads CASSLAGGRNTEAFF. DNA of the CDR3: TGTGCCAGCAGCTTAGCGGGCGGGAGGAACACTGAAGCTTTCTTT.

The chain has TRBV7-9 and TRBJ1-1, with TRBD1 as a possible D gene (6 bases). The germline V gene has CDR1 SEHNR and CDR2 FQNEAQ (reference sequence). V lost 1 base and J 4 bases, leaving 19 bases between the germline ends. CDR3 size: 17 residues. Written as DNA, the CDR3 is TGTGCCAGCAGCTTAGGGCGGGACACCCGCTTGGGCACTGAAGCTTTCTTT. This gives the protein CASSLGRDTRLGTEAFF.

The sample holds many counts of this clonotype. The chain couples TRBV6-5 to TRBJ1-1, with D unresolved. With 6 bases removed from V and 7 bases from J, the gap between germline ends came to 15 bases. The CDR3 is 13 amino acids. CDR1 MNHEY and CDR2 SVGAGI come from the germline V gene. The CDR3 protein is CASRETGRLEAFF. CDR3 bases: TGTGCCAGCAGAGAGACCGGGAGGCTTGAAGCTTTCTTT.

J is TRBJ2-3 and V is TRBV25-1, with TRBD1 matching 9 bases. CDR3 length: 15 residues. Germline V lookup: CDR1 MGHDK, CDR2 SYGVNS. The V gene end was trimmed by 4 bases and the J gene end by 3 bases; junction bases not matched to a gene: 5. This chain's CDR3 is CASSGRQGGTDTQYF. The CDR3 coding sequence is TGTGCCAGCAGTGGGCGACAGGGGGGGACAGATACGCAGTATTTT.

V and J are TRBV20-1 and TRBJ2-3; D is ambiguous. Trimming removed 5 bases from V and 6 bases from J, with 15 bases in between. The CDR3 spans 13 residues. Germline V lookup: CDR1 DFQATT, CDR2 SNEGSKA (reference sequence). The CDR3 here is CSAQLGPSDTQYF. The CDR3 DNA is TGCAGTGCTCAATTAGGTCCCTCCGATACGCAGTATTTT.

This clonotype turned up a few times. The chain has TRBV5-4 and TRBJ1-5; the match to TRBD1 covers 8 bases. Germline V gene data show CDR1 as SGHNT and CDR2 as YYREEE (reference sequence). V dropped 0 bases and J dropped 2; count of bases not matched to a gene: 4. The CDR3 has 16 amino acids. The DNA of the CDR3 is TGTGCCAGCAGCTTGGGAGGGGGACAGGGCAATCAGCCCCAGCATTTT. The encoded protein is CASSLGGGQGNQPQHF.

This clonotype was detected ten times or more. The chain carries TRBV6-2 or TRBV6-3 and TRBJ1-1; the D is unclear. The germline V gene encodes CDR1 MNHEY and CDR2 SVGEGT. The CDR3 spans 11 residues. Trimming took off 5 bases at V and 3 bases at J, with 4 bases between the two ends. The DNA of the CDR3 is TGTGCCAGCAGTCCGTACACTGAAGCTTTCTTT. Its translation: CASSPYTEAFF.

This rearrangement joins TRBV7-9 to TRBJ1-4; D remains unclear. This CDR3 has 18 amino acids. The V gene's germline CDR1 is SEHNR and CDR2 FQNEAQ (reference sequence). V shed 4 bases and J shed 10 bases, with 28 bases lying between them. The CDR3 protein is CASSSLDLYGPPDGKLFF. The CDR3 DNA reads TGTGCCAGCAGCTCGCTGGACCTGTATGGCCCTCCGGACGGAAAACTGTTTTTT.

This clonotype was picked up many times. The chain employs TRBV9 and TRBJ1-2; D gene ambiguous. The germline gives CDR1 SGDLS, CDR2 YYNGEE. V lost 7 bases to trimming and J lost 4 bases, with 8 bases between them. The CDR3 consists of 11 residues. The CDR3 region is CASGSPYGYTF. CDR3 coding DNA: TGTGCCAGCGGCTCCCCCTATGGCTACACCTTC.

In its sample, this clonotype was seen many times. The rearrangement uses TRBV20-1 and TRBJ1-5; TRBD1 agrees at 9 bases. Germline lookup yields CDR1 DFQATT and CDR2 SNEGSKA (reference sequence). The CDR3 loop spans 15 amino acids. Trimming took 5 bases from V and 3 from J; bases not matched to a gene: 8. In DNA, the CDR3 is TGCAGTGCTCCGCCGGGACAGGGAAACAATCAGCCCCAGCATTTT. The encoded protein is CSAPPGQGNNQPQHF.

This clonotype was found many times. The gene calls are TRBV7-3 and TRBJ2-6; the D gene is possibly TRBD2 (5 bases). Germline V gene data show CDR1 as SGHTA and CDR2 as FQGTGA. The CDR3 has 19 amino acids. V lost 2 bases and J 1 base, leaving 18 bases between the germline ends. The CDR3 here is CASSLAVREGWSGANVLTF. DNA of the CDR3: TGTGCCAGCAGCTTAGCGGTTCGGGAAGGATGGTCTGGGGCCAACGTCCTGACTTTC. The entire variable domain, with the rest obtained from reference TRBV7-3 and TRBJ2-6, is as follows: GAGVSQTPSNKVTEKGKYVELRCDPISGHTALYWYRQSLGQGPEFLIYFQGTGAADDSGLPNDRFFAVRPEGSVSTLKIQRTERGDSAVYLCASSLAVREGWSGANVLTFGAGSRLTVL.

Many counts were recorded for this clonotype. This chain connects TRBV10-3 to TRBJ2-1, with D perhaps matching TRBD1 (6 bases). This CDR3 contains 16 residues. Germline V gene lookup returns CDR1 ENHRY and CDR2 SYGVKD. The ends were cut back, 0 bases at V and 6 bases at J, with 15 bases in the middle. CDR3 nucleotides: TGTGCCATCAGTGAGTCGATAACTGGGGGCCTCAATGAGCAGTTCTTC. As protein: CAISESITGGLNEQFF.

This clonotype was found a few times. The V and J genes are TRBV5-6 and TRBJ2-7; 14 bases fit TRBD2. CDR1 and CDR2 from the germline V gene are SGHDT and YYEEEE. The CDR3 length is 16 residues. Germline trimming cut 3 bases from V and 5 bases from J; bases unmatched to any gene: 7. DNA for the CDR3: TGTGCCAGCAGCTCAAGGACTAGCGGGAGGAGGAACGAGCAGTACTTC. Its translation is CASSSRTSGRRNEQYF.

This clonotype was counted between two and nine times. This rearrangement joins TRBV7-9 to TRBJ2-7; the D is unclear. This CDR3 is built from 13 residues. Germline V gene lookup returns CDR1 SEHNR and CDR2 FQNEAQ (reference sequence). Trimming removed 5 bases from V and 7 bases from J, with 15 bases in between. CDR3 sequence reads: CASSLFEGWEQYF. The CDR3 DNA reads TGTGCCAGCAGCCTCTTTGAAGGTTGGGAGCAGTACTTC. The full variable domain, with the rest looked up from reference TRBV7-9 and TRBJ2-7, is DTGVSQNPRHKITKRGQNVTFRCDPISEHNRLYWYRQTLGQGPEFLTYFQNEAQLEKSRLLSDRFSAERPKGSFSTLEIQRTEQGDSAMYLCASSLFEGWEQYFGPGTRLTVT.

The table lists this clonotype with a few counts. The J gene is TRBJ2-7, the V gene TRBV4-2; the D gene is possibly TRBD1 (5 bases). CDR1 and CDR2 from the germline V gene are LGHNA and YNFKEQ. This CDR3 comprises 12 residues. The V end was cut by 3 bases, the J end by 7 bases, with 10 bases between. The CDR3 here is CASSHPQGEQYF. CDR3 coding DNA: TGTGCCAGCAGCCATCCCCAGGGAGAGCAGTACTTC.

This clonotype was detected ten times or more. The rearrangement uses TRBV6-2 or TRBV6-3 and TRBJ2-2; D may be TRBD2 (5 bases). V dropped 7 bases and J dropped 6 bases, with 12 bases sitting between them. CDR1 is MNHEY and CDR2 is SVGEGT in the germline V gene. The CDR3 is 13 residues long. The CDR3: CASMREGSGELFF. The CDR3 DNA reads as TGTGCCAGCATGAGGGAAGGCTCCGGGGAGCTGTTTTTT.

V gene TRBV19 combines with J gene TRBJ2-7; D unresolved. Germline V gives CDR1 LNHDA, CDR2 SQIVND (reference sequence). Trimming pared 5 bases from V and 0 bases from J, leaving 8 bases between. The CDR3 is 13 amino acids. The DNA for the CDR3 is TGTGCCAGTAGTGAGGAGTTCTCCTACGAGCAGTACTTC. Translating it yields CASSEEFSYEQYF.

This clonotype occurred many times. The gene calls are TRBV20-1 and TRBJ2-3, with D maybe TRBD2 (6 bases). The CDR3 spans 12 residues. CDR1 DFQATT and CDR2 SNEGSKA come from the germline V gene (reference sequence). Trimming took off 1 base at V and 5 bases at J, with 7 bases between the two ends. Written as DNA, the CDR3 is TGCAGTGCTAGAGTGGGGGGAGATACGCAGTATTTT. Amino acid sequence: CSARVGGDTQYF.

This clonotype was recorded many times. The chain links TRBV30 to TRBJ2-1; 14 bases line up with TRBD2. The CDR3 contains 14 residues. Trimming took 5 bases from V and 6 from J; bases not matched to a gene: 3. CDR1 and CDR2 (germline): GTSNPN, SVGIG (reference sequence). The CDR3 bases are TGTGCCTGGGGGACTAGCGGGAGTAGCAATGAGCAGTTCTTC. Translation: CAWGTSGSSNEQFF.

This clonotype was picked up a small number of times. The CDR3 spells CASSAGSHNEKLFF. CDR3 DNA: TGTGCCAGTAGTGCAGGATCGCACAATGAAAAACTGTTTTTT. The V call is TRBV19, the J call TRBJ1-4; D gene ambiguous. This CDR3 is 14 amino acids long. The germline gives CDR1 LNHDA, CDR2 SQIVND (reference sequence). Trimming stripped 5 bases from V and 5 bases from J, with 12 bases between.

This clonotype was counted ten times or more. The genes are TRBV10-3 and TRBJ2-2, with 13 bases identical to TRBD2. V lost 6 bases and J lost 3; bases outside the gene matches: 1. From germline, CDR1 is ENHRY and CDR2 SYGVKD. The CDR3 extends over 15 amino acids. The CDR3 reads CAISGLAGDTGELFF. CDR3 sequence (DNA): TGTGCCATCAGCGGACTAGCGGGAGACACCGGGGAGCTGTTTTTT.

This clonotype was seen many times. The V and J genes are TRBV24-1 and TRBJ2-3; D is undetermined. This CDR3 comprises 14 residues. CDR1 and CDR2 from the germline V gene are KGHDR and SFDVKD. V was cut by 3 bases and J by 5 bases, with 11 bases left in between. This chain's CDR3 is CATSDPNRQDTQYF. The CDR3 region has the DNA TGTGCCACCAGTGATCCCAACCGCCAAGATACGCAGTATTTT.

This clonotype was seen a handful of times. CDR3 loop: CASSLSTVHYGYTF. The CDR3 DNA reads TGTGCCAGCAGTTTATCGACAGTACACTATGGCTACACCTTC. The V call is TRBV28, the J call TRBJ1-2; tentatively, D is TRBD1 (5 bases). Germline assignment: CDR1 MDHEN and CDR2 SYDVKM. The CDR3 has 14 residues. Trimming took off 1 base at V and 3 bases at J, with 9 bases between the two ends.

Ten or more counts support this clonotype. The V call is TRBV27, the J call TRBJ2-7; maybe TRBD1 (6 bases). CDR1 and CDR2 from the germline V gene are MNHEY and SMNVEV (reference sequence). V shed 5 bases and J shed 3 bases, with 20 bases lying between them. This CDR3 comprises 16 residues. This CDR3 is CASSPTPLRGNYEQYF. The CDR3 DNA follows: TGTGCCAGCAGTCCCACCCCACTCAGGGGAAACTACGAGCAGTACTTC.